These 23 T cell receptor beta chains were sequenced from one sample in a study of blood T cells in healthy people across ages. PCR was performed a second time for roughly 7 to 11 cycles using a sample-barcoded 5' primer and a J-beta primer mix. TCRdb re-called the 5' RACE reads through MiXCR, storing one row per CDR3 protein. In the table there are some 1.8 million distinct CDR3 sequences, 30% to 40% of which are singletons. Sequenced material: blood. These receptors all stem from a human donor in good health.

This clonotype came up a few times. This chain joins TRBV7-2 and TRBJ1-1, with a tentative D call TRBD1 (5 bases). Looked up from germline, CDR1 is SGHTA and CDR2 is FQGNSA. CDR3 length: 18 amino acids. V was shortened by 5 bases and J by 2 bases, with 24 bases between the two germline ends. The CDR3 DNA reads as TGTGCCAGCAGCCCCCTTGAATCCTTTGGGACTGCAAACACTGAAGCTTTCTTT. This sequence encodes CASSPLESFGTANTEAFF.

This clonotype was seen a handful of times. V gene TRBV4-2 combines with J gene TRBJ2-7; 11 bases agree with TRBD2. Germline CDR1 reads LGHNA; CDR2 reads YNFKEQ. The V and J ends lost 3 bases and 2 bases, in that order; junction bases with no gene match: 6. This CDR3 region has 16 residues. The CDR3 reads CASSHELAGGPYEQYF. The DNA for the CDR3 is TGTGCCAGCAGCCATGAGTTAGCGGGGGGGCCCTACGAGCAGTACTTC.

This clonotype has at least ten counts. This chain uses TRBV11-2 with TRBJ2-5; TRBD2 matches 8 bases. V lost 5 bases, J lost 5 bases, and 4 bases stayed unmatched. The CDR3 contains 13 residues. Germline V lookup: CDR1 SGHAT, CDR2 FQNNGV. The CDR3 nucleotides read TGTGCCAGCAGCGCGGGGGGAGGGGAGACCCAGTACTTC. Translated, it gives CASSAGGGETQYF.

This chain joins TRBV15 and TRBJ1-1; D gene ambiguous. Germline V gene data show CDR1 as LNHNV and CDR2 as YYDKDF (reference sequence). CDR3 length equals 15 residues. The V and J ends lost 3 bases and 3 bases respectively, with 14 bases between them. The CDR3 loop reads CATSREALGDTEAFF. DNA for the CDR3: TGTGCCACCAGCAGGGAGGCCTTAGGTGACACTGAAGCTTTCTTT.

This clonotype was detected only a few times. This chain joins TRBV5-1 and TRBJ2-3; D possibly corresponds to TRBD1 (6 bases). Germline CDR1 is SGHRS and CDR2 is YFSETQ. The CDR3 sequence is 15 residues long. V lost 2 bases and J lost 1, with 11 bases in between. The CDR3 region is CASSFGRQGTDTQYF. In DNA form, the CDR3 reads TGCGCCAGCAGCTTTGGTCGACAGGGCACAGATACGCAGTATTTT.

The chain has TRBV15 and TRBJ2-1; no definite D call. Germline CDR1 is LNHNV and CDR2 is YYDKDF (reference sequence). The CDR3 is made up of 16 amino acids. V was cut by 3 bases and J by 0 bases, with 12 bases left in between. CDR3 in amino acids: CATSSPPPSSYNEQFF. For the CDR3, the DNA is TGTGCCACCAGCAGCCCCCCTCCCAGCTCCTACAATGAGCAGTTCTTC.

This clonotype was seen a handful of times. This chain joins TRBV5-1 and TRBJ1-2; 7 bases are a match to TRBD1. J gave up 6 bases and V 4 bases, and 18 bases lay outside the gene matches. The CDR3 totals 17 residues. Germline V lookup: CDR1 SGHRS, CDR2 YFSETQ. The CDR3 reads CASSLGPTGYQLNGYTF. The DNA of the CDR3 is TGCGCCAGCAGCCTGGGTCCGACAGGGTACCAGCTTAATGGCTACACCTTC. The full variable domain, in which reference TRBV5-1 and TRBJ1-2 provide the parts outside the CDR3, is KAGVTQTPRYLIKTRGQQVTLSCSPISGHRSVSWYQQTPGQGLQFLFEYFSETQRNKGNFPGRFSGRQFSNSRSEMNVSTLELGDSALYLCASSLGPTGYQLNGYTFGSGTRLTVV.

The chain carries TRBV20-1 and TRBJ2-3; no clear D gene. CDR1 is DFQATT and CDR2 is SNEGSKA in the germline V gene (reference sequence). The CDR3 loop spans 13 amino acids. Trimming stripped 0 bases from V and 7 bases from J, with 11 bases between. The CDR3 bases are TGCAGTGCTAGAGAGCAGGATTGGCATACGCAGTATTTT. Protein: CSAREQDWHTQYF.

The chain links TRBV25-1 to TRBJ2-5, with 8 nucleotides matching TRBD1. The J call is in doubt because the DNA end fits TRBJ2-1 better. This CDR3 region has 12 residues. Germline CDR1 MGHDK, CDR2 SYGVNS. CDR3 coding DNA: TGTGCCAGCAGAGGACAGGGAGAGACCCAGTTCTTC. This sequence encodes CASRGQGETQFF.

V is TRBV29-1 and J is TRBJ1-2; the D gene is possibly TRBD1 (5 bases). The CDR3 runs 13 residues. Germline CDR1 is SQVTM and CDR2 is ANQGSEA. The ends were cut back, 4 bases at V and 1 base at J, with 10 bases in the middle. Here the CDR3 DNA reads TGCAGCGTTGGACAGAGAGTTAACTATGGCTACACCTTC. Translated: CSVGQRVNYGYTF.

The chain combines TRBV3-1 with TRBJ2-3; 9 nucleotides agree with TRBD2. Trimming at V came to 0 bases and at J to 6 bases, leaving 10 bases not matched to a gene. The CDR3 has 17 residues. Germline-derived CDR1 and CDR2 are LGHDT and YNNKEL (reference sequence). This CDR3 reads CASSQDIGGGALDTQYF. CDR3 in DNA: TGTGCCAGCAGCCAAGATATTGGCGGGGGGGCTTTGGATACGCAGTATTTT.

V gene TRBV12-3 or TRBV12-4 combines with J gene TRBJ1-1, with no clear D. V lost 2 bases to trimming and J lost 2 bases, with 12 bases between them. This CDR3 has 15 amino acids. This chain's CDR3 is CASSLIRVRNTEAFF. CDR3 coding DNA: TGTGCCAGCAGTTTAATAAGGGTTCGAAACACTGAAGCTTTCTTT.

This rearrangement joins TRBV4-1 to TRBJ1-2; D unclear. The germline V gene encodes CDR1 MGHRA and CDR2 YSYEKL. Trimming pared 0 bases from V and 8 bases from J, leaving 10 bases between. This CDR3 has 13 amino acids. CDR3 nucleotide sequence: TGCGCCAGCAGCCAAGATTTAGAGGAAGGCTACACCTTC. This sequence encodes CASSQDLEEGYTF.

The gene calls are TRBV9 and TRBJ2-5; D gene unclear. V was trimmed by 2 bases and J by 5 bases, leaving 16 bases between them. The CDR3 is 15 residues long. Germline CDR1 SGDLS, CDR2 YYNGEE. The chain's CDR3 is CASSVGPTRGETQYF. CDR3 bases: TGTGCCAGCAGCGTCGGACCGACGCGTGGTGAGACCCAGTACTTC. Based on the CDR3 plus reference TRBV9 and TRBJ2-5, the full variable domain is DSGVTQTPKHLITATGQRVTLRCSPRSGDLSVYWYQQSLDQGLQFLIQYYNGEERAKGNILERFSAQQFPDLHSELNLSSLELGDSALYFCASSVGPTRGETQYFGPGTRLLVL.

This clonotype was counted at least ten times. This chain connects TRBV7-6 to TRBJ2-7, with D possibly matching TRBD1 (5 bases). CDR3 length: 14 amino acids. V lost 5 bases, J lost 3 bases, and 14 bases lay in between. Germline CDR1 and CDR2: SGHVS and FNYEAQ. The CDR3 spells CASSTRQSNYEQYF. CDR3 nucleotides: TGTGCCAGCAGCACCCGACAGAGTAACTACGAGCAGTACTTC.

This clonotype was picked up many times. V is TRBV20-1 and J is TRBJ2-1; 10 nucleotides agree with TRBD2. This CDR3 spans 15 amino acids. The ends lost 6 bases at V and 6 bases at J; junction bases unmatched: 11. Germline CDR1 reads DFQATT; CDR2 reads SNEGSKA (reference sequence). In nucleotides, the CDR3 is TGCAGTGCGCGACTGCCTAGCGGGGGACTCAATGAGCAGTTCTTC. This gives the protein CSARLPSGGLNEQFF.

The V call is TRBV18, the J call TRBJ2-1, with D perhaps assigned TRBD1 or TRBD2 (5 bases each). Germline loops: CDR1 KGHSH, CDR2 LQKENI. The CDR3 length is 16 residues. The V gene lost 3 bases and the J gene lost 7 bases, with 19 bases spanning the gap. CDR3 amino acids: CASSPLPGRRGNEQFF. The CDR3 nucleotides are TGTGCCAGCTCACCGTTGCCGGGACGCCGAGGTAATGAGCAGTTCTTC.

V is TRBV5-1 and J is TRBJ2-1; 7 bases align to TRBD1. CDR1 is SGHRS and CDR2 is YFSETQ in the germline V gene. With 4 bases clipped from V and 7 bases from J, the junction kept 8 bases outside the gene matches. The CDR3 covers 14 residues. CDR3 DNA sequence: TGCGCCAGCAGCAACGAGGGGGCGAAAAATGAGCAGTTCTTC. It codes for CASSNEGAKNEQFF.

The V call is TRBV6-6, the J call TRBJ1-1; D might be TRBD1 (5 bases). The germline V gene encodes CDR1 MNHNY and CDR2 SVGAGI (reference sequence). The CDR3 covers 13 residues. V was cut by 4 bases and J by 11 bases, with 17 bases left in between. The DNA of the CDR3 is TGTGCCAGCAGTTTGGCTAGAGAGGGGCGTGCTTTCTTT. This translates into CASSLAREGRAFF.

The chain recombines TRBV9 with TRBJ2-3; TRBD2 agrees at 9 bases. This CDR3 contains 16 residues. Germline V CDR1 and CDR2: SGDLS, YYNGEE. Trimming removed 3 bases from V and 4 bases from J; junction bases left unmatched: 9. The DNA for the CDR3 is TGTGCCAGCAGCGCCTGGGCGGGGGGGCCTTCAGATACGCAGTATTTT. Protein: CASSAWAGGPSDTQYF.

The rearrangement joins TRBV20-1 to TRBJ2-7; D may be TRBD2 (5 bases). Germline V gives CDR1 DFQATT, CDR2 SNEGSKA (reference sequence). The CDR3 sequence is 11 residues long. The V end lost 5 bases, the J end lost 5 bases, and 10 bases lay between the germline ends. The CDR3 DNA reads as TGCAGTGCTCTAGCTACCCACGAGCAGTACTTC. Protein product: CSALATHEQYF.

This clonotype was detected only a few times. V and J are TRBV28 and TRBJ2-5, with D unclear. V was clipped by 5 bases and J by 1 base, with 14 bases between them. The V gene's germline CDR1 is MDHEN and CDR2 SYDVKM. The CDR3 has 15 amino acids. The CDR3 sequence: CASSIRRAPQETQYF. CDR3 nucleotides: TGTGCCAGCAGTATCCGAAGGGCTCCCCAAGAGACCCAGTACTTC.

This clonotype was counted a single time. This chain joins TRBV12-3 or TRBV12-4 and TRBJ1-2, with TRBD1 matching 8 bases. Trimming took 2 bases from V and 7 from J; bases not matched to a gene: 9. There are 15 residues in the CDR3. CDR3: CASSLQFQGAIGYTF. The CDR3 nucleotides read TGTGCCAGCAGTTTACAGTTTCAGGGGGCGATTGGCTACACCTTC.